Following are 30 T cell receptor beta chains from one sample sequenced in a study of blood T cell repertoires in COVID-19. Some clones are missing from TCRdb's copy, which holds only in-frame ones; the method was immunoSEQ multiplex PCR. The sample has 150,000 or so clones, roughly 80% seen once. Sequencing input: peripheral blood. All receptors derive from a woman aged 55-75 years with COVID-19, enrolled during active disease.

CDR3 region: CSVEPTGTHTEAFF. CDR3 sequence (DNA): TGCAGCGTGGAGCCGACAGGGACGCACACTGAAGCTTTCTTT. The V and J genes are TRBV29-1 and TRBJ1-1; 7 nucleotides match TRBD1. The germline CDR1 and CDR2 sequences are SQVTM and ANQGSEA. Trimming cost V 6 bases and J 3 bases; bases outside gene matches: 10. There are 14 residues in the CDR3. Full variable domain (remainder filled in from reference TRBV29-1 and TRBJ1-1): SAVISQKPSRDICQRGTSLTIQCQVDSQVTMMFWYRQQPGQSLTLIATANQGSEATYESGFVIDKFPISRPNLTFSTLTVSNMSPEDSSIYLCSVEPTGTHTEAFFGQGTRLTVV.

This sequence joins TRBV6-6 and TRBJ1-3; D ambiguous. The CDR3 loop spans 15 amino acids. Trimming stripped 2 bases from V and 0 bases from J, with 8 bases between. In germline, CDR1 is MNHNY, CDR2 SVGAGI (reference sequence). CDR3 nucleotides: TGTGCCAGCAGTTACGAACTGAGCTCTGGAAACACCATATATTTT. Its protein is CASSYELSSGNTIYF.

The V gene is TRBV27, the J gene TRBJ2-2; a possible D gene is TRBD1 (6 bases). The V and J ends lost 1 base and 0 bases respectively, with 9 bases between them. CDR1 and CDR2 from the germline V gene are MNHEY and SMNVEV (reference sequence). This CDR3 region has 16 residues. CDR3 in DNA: TGTGCCAGCAGTTTATTAGGACAGTCGAACACCGGGGAGCTGTTTTTT. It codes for CASSLLGQSNTGELFF.

CDR3 nucleotide sequence: TGTGCCAGCAGGGACAGGGGCCCTGAAGCTTTCTTT. Protein: CASRDRGPEAFF. The chain combines TRBV27 with TRBJ1-1, with TRBD1 matching 9 bases. The CDR3 consists of 12 residues. The trim removed 6 bases at V and 6 bases at J, leaving 2 bases unmatched. In germline, CDR1 is MNHEY, CDR2 SMNVEV (reference sequence).

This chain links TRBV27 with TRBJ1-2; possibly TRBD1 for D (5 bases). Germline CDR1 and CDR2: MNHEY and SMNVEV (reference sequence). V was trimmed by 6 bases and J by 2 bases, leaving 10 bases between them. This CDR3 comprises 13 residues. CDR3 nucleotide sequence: TGTGCCAGCAGCTCAGGACACAACTATGGCTACACCTTC. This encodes CASSSGHNYGYTF.

The CDR3 loop is CASSEWSRGAYGYTF. The CDR3 coding sequence is TGTGCCAGCAGTGAATGGAGCAGGGGTGCCTATGGCTACACCTTC. The chain links TRBV6-1 to TRBJ1-2, with a weak D call TRBD1 (6 bases). The CDR3 contains 15 residues. Trimming removed 2 bases at V and 4 bases at J, with 14 bases between. CDR1 and CDR2 (germline): MNHNS, SASEGT.

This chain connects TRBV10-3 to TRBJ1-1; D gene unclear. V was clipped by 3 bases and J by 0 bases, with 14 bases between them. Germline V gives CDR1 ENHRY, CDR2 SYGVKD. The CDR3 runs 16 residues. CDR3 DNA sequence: TGTGCCATCAGTGAAACGGCCTCGGAGATGAACACTGAAGCTTTCTTT. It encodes CAISETASEMNTEAFF.

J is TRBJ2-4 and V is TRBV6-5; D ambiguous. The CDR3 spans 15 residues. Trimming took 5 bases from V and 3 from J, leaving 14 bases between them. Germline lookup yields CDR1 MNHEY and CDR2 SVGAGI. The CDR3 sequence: CASSMTRSDKNIQYF. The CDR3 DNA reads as TGTGCCAGCAGTATGACTCGATCGGACAAAAACATTCAGTACTTC.

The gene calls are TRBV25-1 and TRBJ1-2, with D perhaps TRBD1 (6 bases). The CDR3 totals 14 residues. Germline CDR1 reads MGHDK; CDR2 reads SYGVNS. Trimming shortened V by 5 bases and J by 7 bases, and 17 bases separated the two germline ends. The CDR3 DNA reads TGTGCCAGCAGTACTACCACAGGGCTTTCTGGCTACACCTTC. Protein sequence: CASSTTTGLSGYTF.

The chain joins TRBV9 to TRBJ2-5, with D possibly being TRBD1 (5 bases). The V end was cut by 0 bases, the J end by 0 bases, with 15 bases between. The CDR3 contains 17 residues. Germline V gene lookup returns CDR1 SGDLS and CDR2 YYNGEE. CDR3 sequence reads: CASSVGGNNPYQETQYF. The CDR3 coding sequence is TGTGCCAGCAGCGTAGGGGGCAACAACCCGTACCAAGAGACCCAGTACTTC.

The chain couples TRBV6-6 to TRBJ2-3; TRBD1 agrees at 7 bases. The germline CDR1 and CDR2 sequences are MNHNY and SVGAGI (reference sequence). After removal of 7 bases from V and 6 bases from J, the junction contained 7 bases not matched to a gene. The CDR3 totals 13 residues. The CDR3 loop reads CASTLQGFDTQYF. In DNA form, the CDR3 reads TGTGCCAGCACCTTACAGGGGTTTGATACGCAGTATTTT.

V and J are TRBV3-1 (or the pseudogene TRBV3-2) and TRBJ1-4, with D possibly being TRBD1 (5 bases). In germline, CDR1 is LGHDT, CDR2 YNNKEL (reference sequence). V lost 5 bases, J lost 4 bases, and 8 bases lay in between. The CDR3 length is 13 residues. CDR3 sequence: CASSGDFNEKLFF. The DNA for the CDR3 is TGTGCCAGCAGCGGGGACTTTAATGAAAAACTGTTTTTT.

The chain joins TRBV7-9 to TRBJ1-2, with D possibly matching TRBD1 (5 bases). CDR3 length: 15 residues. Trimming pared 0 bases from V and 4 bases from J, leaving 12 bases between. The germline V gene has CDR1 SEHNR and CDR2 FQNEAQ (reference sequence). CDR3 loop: CASSLAGRIFYGYTF. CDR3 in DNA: TGTGCCAGCAGCTTAGCGGGGCGCATCTTCTATGGCTACACCTTC.

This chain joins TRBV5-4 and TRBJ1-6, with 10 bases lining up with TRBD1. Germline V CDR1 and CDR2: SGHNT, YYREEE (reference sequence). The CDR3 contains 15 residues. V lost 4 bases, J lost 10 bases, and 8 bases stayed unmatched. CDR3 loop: CASSTGQGMGSPLHF. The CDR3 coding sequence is TGTGCCAGCAGCACGGGACAGGGGATGGGCTCACCCCTCCACTTT.

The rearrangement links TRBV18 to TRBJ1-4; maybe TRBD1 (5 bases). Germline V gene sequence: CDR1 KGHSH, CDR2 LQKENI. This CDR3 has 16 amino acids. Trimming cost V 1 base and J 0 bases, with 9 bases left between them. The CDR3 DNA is TGTGCCAGCTCACCACGGGGCCCTGCAACTAATGAAAAACTGTTTTTT. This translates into CASSPRGPATNEKLFF.

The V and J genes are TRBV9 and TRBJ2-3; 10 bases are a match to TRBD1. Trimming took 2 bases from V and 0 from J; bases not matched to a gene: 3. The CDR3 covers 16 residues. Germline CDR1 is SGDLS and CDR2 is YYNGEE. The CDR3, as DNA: TGTGCCAGCAGCGTGCGGACAGGGGGGAGCACAGATACGCAGTATTTT. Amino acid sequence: CASSVRTGGSTDTQYF.

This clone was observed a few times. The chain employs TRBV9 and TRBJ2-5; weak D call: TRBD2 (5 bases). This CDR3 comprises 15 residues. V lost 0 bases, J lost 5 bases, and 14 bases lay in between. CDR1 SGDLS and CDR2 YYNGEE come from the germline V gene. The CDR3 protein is CASSVAGSLRETQYF. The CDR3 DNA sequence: TGTGCCAGCAGCGTAGCTGGGAGCTTACGGGAGACCCAGTACTTC.

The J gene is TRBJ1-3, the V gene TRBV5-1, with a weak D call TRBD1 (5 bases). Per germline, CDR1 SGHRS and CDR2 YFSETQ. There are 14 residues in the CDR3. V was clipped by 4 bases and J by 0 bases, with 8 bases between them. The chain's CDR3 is CASSVDTSGNTIYF. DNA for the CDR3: TGCGCCAGCAGCGTGGACACCTCTGGAAACACCATATATTTT.

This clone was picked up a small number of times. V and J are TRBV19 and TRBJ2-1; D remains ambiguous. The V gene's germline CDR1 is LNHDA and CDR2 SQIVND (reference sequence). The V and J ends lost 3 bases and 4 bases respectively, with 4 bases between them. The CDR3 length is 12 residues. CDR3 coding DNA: TGTGCCAGTAGTATGCAGTACAATGAGCAGTTCTTC. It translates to CASSMQYNEQFF.

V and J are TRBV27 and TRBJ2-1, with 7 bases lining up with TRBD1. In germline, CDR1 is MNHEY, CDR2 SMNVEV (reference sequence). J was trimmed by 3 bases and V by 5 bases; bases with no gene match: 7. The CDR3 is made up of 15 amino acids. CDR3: CASSPTGTVYNEQFF. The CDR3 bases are TGTGCCAGCAGTCCGACAGGGACGGTCTACAATGAGCAGTTCTTC.

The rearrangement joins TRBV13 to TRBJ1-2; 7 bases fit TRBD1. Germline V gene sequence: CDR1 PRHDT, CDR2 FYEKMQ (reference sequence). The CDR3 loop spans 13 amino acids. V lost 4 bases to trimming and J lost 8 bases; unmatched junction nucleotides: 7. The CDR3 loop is CASSSTGERGYTF. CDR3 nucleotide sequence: TGTGCCAGCAGCTCCACAGGGGAGCGCGGCTACACCTTC.

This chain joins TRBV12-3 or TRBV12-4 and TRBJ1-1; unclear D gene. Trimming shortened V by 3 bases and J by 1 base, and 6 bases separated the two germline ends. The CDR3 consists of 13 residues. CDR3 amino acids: CASSFSENTEAFF. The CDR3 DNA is TGTGCCAGCAGTTTCAGCGAGAACACTGAAGCTTTCTTT.

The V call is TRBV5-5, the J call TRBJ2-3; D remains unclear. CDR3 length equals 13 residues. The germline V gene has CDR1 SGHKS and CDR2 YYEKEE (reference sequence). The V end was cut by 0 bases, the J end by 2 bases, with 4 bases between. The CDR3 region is CASSLGPTDTQYF. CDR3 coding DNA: TGTGCCAGCAGCTTGGGGCCCACAGATACGCAGTATTTT.

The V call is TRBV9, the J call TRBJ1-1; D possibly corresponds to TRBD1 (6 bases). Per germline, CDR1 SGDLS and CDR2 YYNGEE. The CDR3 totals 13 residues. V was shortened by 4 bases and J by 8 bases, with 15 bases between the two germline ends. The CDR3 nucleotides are TGTGCCAGCAGCCCCAGGGGAGACAGAGAAGCTTTCTTT. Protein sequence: CASSPRGDREAFF.

DNA of the CDR3: TGTGCCAGCAGCGCCGGGACAGGGTTCACAGATACGCAGTATTTT. Its protein product is CASSAGTGFTDTQYF. This chain joins TRBV2 and TRBJ2-3, with 9 nucleotides matching TRBD1. Germline V CDR1 and CDR2: SNHLY, FYNNEI. The length of the CDR3 is 15 residues. Trimming cost V 6 bases and J 2 bases; bases outside gene matches: 6.

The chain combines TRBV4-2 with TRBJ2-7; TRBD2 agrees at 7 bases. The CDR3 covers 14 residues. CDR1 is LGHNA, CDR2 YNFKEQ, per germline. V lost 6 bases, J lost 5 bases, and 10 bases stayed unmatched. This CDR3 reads CASRDPLGGDEQYF. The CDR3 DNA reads TGTGCCAGCAGGGACCCTCTTGGGGGGGACGAGCAGTACTTC.

CDR3: CASSPLDRGSRQPQHF. CDR3 bases: TGTGCCAGTAGTCCGCTTGACAGGGGTTCTCGGCAGCCCCAGCATTTT. The J gene is TRBJ1-5, the V gene TRBV19; 8 nucleotides align to TRBD1. V gave up 5 bases and J gave up 7 bases; unmatched junction bases: 13. There are 16 residues in the CDR3. Germline values: CDR1 LNHDA, CDR2 SQIVND (reference sequence). The full variable domain, completed using reference TRBV19 and TRBJ1-5, is DGGITQSPKYLFRKEGQNVTLSCEQNLNHDAMYWYRQDPGQGLRLIYYSQIVNDFQKGDIAEGYSVSREKKESFPLTVTSAQKNPTAFYLCASSPLDRGSRQPQHFGDGTRLSIL.

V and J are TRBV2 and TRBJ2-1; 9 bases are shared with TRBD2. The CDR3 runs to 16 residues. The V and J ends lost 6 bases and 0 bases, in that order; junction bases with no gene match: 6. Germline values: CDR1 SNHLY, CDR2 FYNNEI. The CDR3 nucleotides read TGTGCCAGCAGGAAAAGACTAGCGGTCTCCTACAATGAGCAGTTCTTC. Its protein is CASRKRLAVSYNEQFF.

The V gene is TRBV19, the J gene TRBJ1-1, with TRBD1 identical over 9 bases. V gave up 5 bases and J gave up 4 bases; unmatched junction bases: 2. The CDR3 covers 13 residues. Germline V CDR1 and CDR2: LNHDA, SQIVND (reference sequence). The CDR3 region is CASSYRGPTEAFF. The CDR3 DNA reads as TGTGCCAGTAGTTACAGGGGGCCCACTGAAGCTTTCTTT.

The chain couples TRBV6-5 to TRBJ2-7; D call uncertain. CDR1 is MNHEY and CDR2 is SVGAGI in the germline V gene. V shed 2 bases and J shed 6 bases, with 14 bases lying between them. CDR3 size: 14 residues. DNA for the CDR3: TGTGCCAGCAGTTACCTCCGACGTTCGGGCGAGCAGTACTTC. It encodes CASSYLRRSGEQYF.